This TCR beta chain comes out of a study of blood T cell repertoires in COVID-19. The overall study: The analysed material was cDNA or gDNA that came from T cells, B-cell-depleted T cells, or PBMCs.

As processed by the authors: Amplification of reference gene primers provided the estimated nucleated cell counts. Clones were read by immunoSEQ multiplex PCR, and TCRdb kept only the in-frame ones, dropping some. Clonal size and the V and J genes are those of that table, whereas D and trimming came from the DNA. The sample shows about 28,000 clones, roughly 85% of them seen only once. V was clipped by 3 bases and J by 0 bases, with 9 bases between them. CDR3 length equals 16 residues. In germline, CDR1 is SGHAT, CDR2 FQDESV (reference sequence). This clonotype originated in a human donor in a cohort sampled during active COVID-19. V usage is TRBV11-1 and J usage is TRBJ1-6; D unresolved. Material for sequencing was peripheral blood. This chain's CDR3 is CASSLLFGSYNSPLHF. In DNA form, the CDR3 reads TGTGCCAGCAGCTTGTTATTCGGCTCCTATAATTCACCCCTCCACTTT.